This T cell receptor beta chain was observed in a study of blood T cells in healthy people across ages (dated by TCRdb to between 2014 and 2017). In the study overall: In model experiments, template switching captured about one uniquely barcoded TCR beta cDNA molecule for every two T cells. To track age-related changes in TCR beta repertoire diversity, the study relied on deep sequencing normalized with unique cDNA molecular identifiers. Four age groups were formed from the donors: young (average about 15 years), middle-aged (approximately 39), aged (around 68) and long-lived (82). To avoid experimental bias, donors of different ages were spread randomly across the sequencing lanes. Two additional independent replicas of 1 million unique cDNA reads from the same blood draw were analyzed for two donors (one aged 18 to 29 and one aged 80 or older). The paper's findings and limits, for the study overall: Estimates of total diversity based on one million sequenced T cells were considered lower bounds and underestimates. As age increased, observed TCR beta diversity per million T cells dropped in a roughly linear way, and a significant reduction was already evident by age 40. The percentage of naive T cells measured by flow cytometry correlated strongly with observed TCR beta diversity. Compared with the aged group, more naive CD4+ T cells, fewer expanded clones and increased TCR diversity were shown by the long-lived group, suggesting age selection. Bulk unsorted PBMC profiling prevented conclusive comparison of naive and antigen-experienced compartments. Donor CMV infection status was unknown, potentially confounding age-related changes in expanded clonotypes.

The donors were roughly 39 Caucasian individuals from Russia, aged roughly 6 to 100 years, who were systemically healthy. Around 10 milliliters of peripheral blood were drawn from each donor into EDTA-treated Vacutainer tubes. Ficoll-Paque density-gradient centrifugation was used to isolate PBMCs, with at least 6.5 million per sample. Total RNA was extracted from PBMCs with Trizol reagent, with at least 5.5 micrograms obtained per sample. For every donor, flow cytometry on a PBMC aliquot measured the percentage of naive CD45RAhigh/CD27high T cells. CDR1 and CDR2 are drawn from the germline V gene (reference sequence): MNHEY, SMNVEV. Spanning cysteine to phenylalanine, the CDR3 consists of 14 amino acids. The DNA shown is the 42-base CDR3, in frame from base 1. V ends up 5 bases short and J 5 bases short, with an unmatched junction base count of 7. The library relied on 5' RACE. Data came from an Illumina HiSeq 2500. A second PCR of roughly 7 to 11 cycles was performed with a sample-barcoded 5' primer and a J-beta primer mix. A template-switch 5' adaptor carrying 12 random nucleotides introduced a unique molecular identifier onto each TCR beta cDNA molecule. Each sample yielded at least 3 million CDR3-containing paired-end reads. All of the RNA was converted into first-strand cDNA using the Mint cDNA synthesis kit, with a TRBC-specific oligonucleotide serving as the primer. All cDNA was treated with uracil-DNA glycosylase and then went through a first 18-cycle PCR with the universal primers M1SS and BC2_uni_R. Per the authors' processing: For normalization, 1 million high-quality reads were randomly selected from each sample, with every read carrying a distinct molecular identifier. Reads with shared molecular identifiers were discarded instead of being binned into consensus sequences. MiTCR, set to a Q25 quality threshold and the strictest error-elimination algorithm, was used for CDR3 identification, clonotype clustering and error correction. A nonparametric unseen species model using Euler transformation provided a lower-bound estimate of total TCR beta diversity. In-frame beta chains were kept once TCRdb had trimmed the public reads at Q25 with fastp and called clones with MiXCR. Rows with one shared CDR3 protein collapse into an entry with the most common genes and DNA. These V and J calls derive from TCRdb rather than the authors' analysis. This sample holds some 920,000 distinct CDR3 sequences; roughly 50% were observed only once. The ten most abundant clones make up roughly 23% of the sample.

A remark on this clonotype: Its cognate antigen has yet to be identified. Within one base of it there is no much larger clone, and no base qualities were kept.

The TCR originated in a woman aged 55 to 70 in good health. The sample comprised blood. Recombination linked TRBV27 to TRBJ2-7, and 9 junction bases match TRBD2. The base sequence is TGTGCCAGCAGTGCCCTAGCGGGATACAACGAGCAGTACTTC. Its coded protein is CASSALAGYNEQYF.